These 6 T cell receptor beta chains came from one sample sequenced in a study of T cell responses to AZD1222 COVID-19 vaccine. Libraries were prepared by immunoSEQ multiplex PCR; TCRdb keeps only in-frame clonotypes and omits some of them. This table has approximately 180,000 clones, over 80% appearing once. Specimen: peripheral blood, collected on day 0 of AZD1222 vaccination. The receptors derive from an adult in good health.

This chain uses TRBV28 with TRBJ2-5; maybe TRBD2 (6 bases). From germline, CDR1 is MDHEN and CDR2 SYDVKM. The CDR3 sequence is 14 residues long. Trimming removed 1 base from V and 5 bases from J, with 11 bases in between. The CDR3 DNA reads as TGTGCCAGCAGTTTATCGGGGGTTGGGGAGACCCAGTACTTC. Protein sequence: CASSLSGVGETQYF.

V is TRBV3-1 (or the pseudogene TRBV3-2) and J is TRBJ1-5; no clear D. V gave up 1 base and J gave up 9 bases, with 16 bases separating them. This CDR3 has 15 amino acids. Germline V lookup: CDR1 LGHDT, CDR2 YNNKEL (reference sequence). In DNA, the CDR3 is TGTGCCAGCAGCCAAGGCCCCGGCAGAGCTTGGCCCCAGCATTTT. Amino acids: CASSQGPGRAWPQHF.

The chain couples TRBV28 to TRBJ1-3, with 9 bases identical to TRBD1. This CDR3 is 15 amino acids long. V trimming: 6 bases; J trimming: 2 bases; junction bases outside the gene matches: 5. CDR1 MDHEN and CDR2 SYDVKM come from the germline V gene. CDR3 sequence (DNA): TGTGCCAGCAGCCAGAGGGACAGGGCTGGAAACACCATATATTTT. This encodes CASSQRDRAGNTIYF.

This sequence joins TRBV11-1 and TRBJ1-1; the D gene is possibly TRBD1 (5 bases). The CDR3 sequence is 14 residues long. CDR1 and CDR2 (germline): SGHAT, FQDESV (reference sequence). V was trimmed by 3 bases and J by 5 bases, leaving 13 bases between them. The chain's CDR3 is CASSFLRGGTEAFF. CDR3 DNA sequence: TGTGCCAGCAGCTTTCTAAGGGGAGGGACTGAAGCTTTCTTT. Looking up the rest from reference TRBV11-1 and TRBJ1-1 gives the full variable domain: EAEVAQSPRYKITEKSQAVAFWCDPISGHATLYWYRQILGQGPELLVQFQDESVVDDSQLPKDRFSAERLKGVDSTLKIQPAELGDSAMYLCASSFLRGGTEAFFGQGTRLTVV.

The chain carries TRBV5-1 and TRBJ2-1, with 10 bases identical to TRBD1. V shed 3 bases and J 7 bases; nucleotides not matched to a gene: 4. Germline V gene sequence: CDR1 SGHRS, CDR2 YFSETQ. The CDR3 length is 14 residues. The CDR3 is CASSSGTGVNEQFF. Written as DNA, the CDR3 is TGCGCCAGCAGCTCCGGGACAGGGGTAAATGAGCAGTTCTTC. The whole variable domain, filled in from reference TRBV5-1 and TRBJ2-1, reads KAGVTQTPRYLIKTRGQQVTLSCSPISGHRSVSWYQQTPGQGLQFLFEYFSETQRNKGNFPGRFSGRQFSNSRSEMNVSTLELGDSALYLCASSSGTGVNEQFFGPGTRLTVL.

V usage is TRBV19 and J usage is TRBJ2-2; D gene uncertain. Trimming removed 1 base at V and 4 bases at J, with 10 bases between. The CDR3 contains 15 residues. Germline V lookup: CDR1 LNHDA, CDR2 SQIVND (reference sequence). The CDR3 DNA follows: TGTGCCAGTAGTATAGGGGCTCGGAGCACCGGGGAGCTGTTTTTT. This encodes CASSIGARSTGELFF.